One sample yielded the 15 T cell receptor beta chains listed below, sequenced in a study of blood T cell repertoires in COVID-19. Sequencing was performed with immunoSEQ multiplex PCR; in TCRdb, only in-frame clones are kept and a portion is missing. This table has nearly 350,000 clones, around 88% appearing once. Sequencing used peripheral blood. These TCRs come from a man under 40 with active or convalescent COVID-19.

V gene TRBV6-5 combines with J gene TRBJ1-5; 7 bases are shared with TRBD1. From germline, CDR1 is MNHEY and CDR2 SVGAGI. CDR3 size: 15 residues. The trim removed 6 bases at V and 6 bases at J, leaving 11 bases unmatched. The CDR3 protein is CASSSGGNNGQPQHF. The CDR3, as DNA: TGTGCCAGCAGCTCAGGGGGGAACAATGGTCAGCCCCAGCATTTT.

This clone has just one count. This chain uses TRBV5-1 with TRBJ1-4, with TRBD1 matching over 7 bases. The germline CDR1 and CDR2 sequences are SGHRS and YFSETQ. With V trimmed by 4 bases and J by 5 bases, 11 bases remained unmatched. The CDR3 is 16 amino acids. The CDR3 DNA sequence: TGCGCCAGCAGCCCCGGGACAGTGGGGGTGAATGAAAAACTGTTTTTT. This translates into CASSPGTVGVNEKLFF. Full variable domain (remainder filled in from reference TRBV5-1 and TRBJ1-4): KAGVTQTPRYLIKTRGQQVTLSCSPISGHRSVSWYQQTPGQGLQFLFEYFSETQRNKGNFPGRFSGRQFSNSRSEMNVSTLELGDSALYLCASSPGTVGVNEKLFFGSGTQLSVL.

The rearrangement joins TRBV9 to TRBJ1-4, with 10 positions matching TRBD1. With V trimmed by 4 bases and J by 8 bases, 5 bases remained unmatched. The CDR3 has 14 amino acids. Per the germline V gene, CDR1 is SGDLS and CDR2 is YYNGEE. CDR3 DNA: TGTGCCAGCAGCCGGGACAGGGGAGGGGAAAAACTGTTTTTT. Its protein product is CASSRDRGGEKLFF. The whole variable domain, filled in from reference TRBV9 and TRBJ1-4, reads DSGVTQTPKHLITATGQRVTLRCSPRSGDLSVYWYQQSLDQGLQFLIQYYNGEERAKGNILERFSAQQFPDLHSELNLSSLELGDSALYFCASSRDRGGEKLFFGSGTQLSVL.

V gene TRBV5-4 combines with J gene TRBJ2-1, with 7 bases aligning to TRBD2. The J segment lost 7 bases and the V segment lost 4 bases, leaving 8 bases of the junction unmatched. CDR1 is SGHNT, CDR2 YYREEE, per germline (reference sequence). This CDR3 has 14 amino acids. In DNA form, the CDR3 reads TGTGCCAGCAGCGCGACTAGCATCCGGAATGAGCAGTTCTTC. It encodes CASSATSIRNEQFF.

A few counts support this clone. V and J are TRBV5-1 and TRBJ2-3, with D maybe TRBD2 (5 bases). Germline V lookup: CDR1 SGHRS, CDR2 YFSETQ. V gave up 0 bases and J gave up 2 bases, with 13 bases separating them. There are 16 residues in the CDR3. This CDR3 reads CASSLEVTTFTDTQYF. CDR3 coding DNA: TGCGCCAGCAGCTTGGAAGTGACTACCTTCACAGATACGCAGTATTTT.

J is TRBJ2-1 and V is TRBV12-3 or TRBV12-4; the match to TRBD2 covers 10 bases. Trimming took 5 bases from V and 15 from J; bases not matched to a gene: 4. The CDR3 spans 11 residues. Here the CDR3 reads CASSPGLAVFF. The CDR3 DNA is TGTGCCAGCAGTCCTGGACTAGCGGTGTTCTTC.

The rearrangement joins TRBV7-5 to TRBJ1-5; the D call TRBD1 from the table was never checked on the DNA. TRBV7-5 is a pseudogene segment. This CDR3 has 23 residues. The chain's CDR3 is CARSIRGIRGDRTLSYSNQPQHF. The CDR3 DNA reads TGTGCCAGAAGCATTAGGGGTATTCGGGGAGACAGGACCCTTTCGTATAGCAATCAGCCCCAGCATTTT.

This clone turned up a few times. The chain uses TRBV15 and TRBJ1-4; possible D gene TRBD1, 6 bases. CDR3 length equals 14 residues. The V end lost 9 bases, the J end lost 8 bases, and 19 bases lay between the germline ends. CDR1 is LNHNV, CDR2 YYDKDF, per germline (reference sequence). Written as DNA, the CDR3 is TGTGCCACTTCGGTCGACAGGCGAGGGGAAAAACTGTTTTTT. Translated: CATSVDRRGEKLFF.

The rearrangement uses TRBV10-3 and TRBJ2-3; TRBD1 is a possible D gene (5 bases). The CDR3 is 13 amino acids. CDR1 is ENHRY and CDR2 is SYGVKD in the germline V gene. The V end was cut by 3 bases, the J end by 7 bases, with 11 bases between. The CDR3 region has the DNA TGTGCCATCAGTGACCCGACAGCCTATACGCAGTATTTT. Residues: CAISDPTAYTQYF.

The sample holds a few counts of this clone. The chain recombines TRBV5-4 with TRBJ1-4, with D hard to call. Germline V CDR1 and CDR2: SGHNT, YYREEE (reference sequence). Between the trimmed V and J ends, which lost 3 bases and 7 bases, there was a span of 13 bases. The CDR3 is 14 residues long. CDR3 nucleotide sequence: TGTGCCAGCAGCTCGGACTTTAGGAGTGAAAAACTGTTTTTT. Amino acid sequence: CASSSDFRSEKLFF.

This clone was observed a single time. The V gene is TRBV6-2 or TRBV6-3, the J gene TRBJ1-6; 7 nucleotides agree with TRBD1. Trimming at V came to 5 bases and at J to 14 bases, leaving 12 bases not matched to a gene. This CDR3 has 14 amino acids. CDR1 is MNHEY, CDR2 SVGEGT, per germline. The CDR3 is CASSADRDLLALHF. DNA for the CDR3: TGTGCCAGCAGTGCAGACAGGGACCTTTTGGCCCTCCACTTT.

This chain uses TRBV9 with TRBJ2-2, with no clear D. This CDR3 contains 16 residues. The V gene's germline CDR1 is SGDLS and CDR2 YYNGEE. Trimming cost V 0 bases and J 0 bases, with 9 bases left between them. The CDR3: CASSVEISTNTGELFF. The CDR3 DNA reads TGTGCCAGCAGCGTAGAAATTAGCACGAACACCGGGGAGCTGTTTTTT.

The chain combines TRBV19 with TRBJ2-5; possibly TRBD2 for D (5 bases). Per germline, CDR1 LNHDA and CDR2 SQIVND (reference sequence). CDR3 length: 13 amino acids. V dropped 1 base and J dropped 5 bases, with 8 bases sitting between them. CDR3 protein: CASSIGLRETQYF. For the CDR3, the DNA is TGTGCCAGTAGTATAGGACTAAGGGAGACCCAGTACTTC.

The J gene is TRBJ2-3, the V gene TRBV7-3, with TRBD2 matching 7 bases. This CDR3 spans 15 amino acids. Looked up from germline, CDR1 is SGHTA and CDR2 is FQGTGA. Unmatched junction bases numbered 3, after V lost 1 base and J lost 2 bases. The CDR3: CASSLNGGITDTQYF. CDR3 nucleotides: TGTGCCAGCAGCTTAAACGGGGGGATCACAGATACGCAGTATTTT.

This chain joins TRBV7-2 and TRBJ1-3; D is possibly TRBD1 (5 bases). V lost 1 base, J lost 4 bases, and 11 bases lay in between. Germline CDR1 and CDR2: SGHTA and FQGNSA. There are 15 residues in the CDR3. CDR3 region: CASSLGGGSGNTIYF. DNA of the CDR3: TGTGCCAGCAGCTTAGGGGGCGGATCCGGAAACACCATATATTTT.